Included here is one T cell receptor (beta chain) sequence, with context. The data are from a study of blood T cell repertoires in COVID-19. Across the whole study: Sources were T cells, B-cell-depleted T cells, or PBMCs; the material itself was cDNA or gDNA.

The V gene's germline CDR1 is SGDLS and CDR2 YYNGEE. The CDR3 extends over 13 amino acids. The J segment lost 7 bases and the V segment lost 0 bases, leaving 4 bases of the junction unmatched. Data came from immunoSEQ multiplex PCR; TCRdb stores just in-frame clones and leaves some out. The sample gives roughly 250,000 clones, about 86% of which show up once; roughly 9.6% is in the top ten. The rearrangement joins TRBV9 to TRBJ2-7; 7 nucleotides match TRBD2. This clonotype was obtained from an elderly woman with acute or convalescent COVID-19. Material for sequencing was peripheral blood. CDR3 in DNA: TGTGCCAGCAGCGTAGTAGGAGCGGGGGAGCAGTACTTC. Translated: CASSVVGAGEQYF. Looking up the rest from reference TRBV9 and TRBJ2-7 gives the full variable domain: DSGVTQTPKHLITATGQRVTLRCSPRSGDLSVYWYQQSLDQGLQFLIQYYNGEERAKGNILERFSAQQFPDLHSELNLSSLELGDSALYFCASSVVGAGEQYFGPGTRLTVT.